These 21 T cell receptor beta chains came from one sample sequenced in a study of blood T cells in healthy people across ages. A sample-barcoded 5' primer and a J-beta primer mix were used in a second PCR of roughly 6 to 12 cycles. TCRdb fed the 5' RACE reads into MiXCR, producing one record per CDR3 protein. This table has 600,000 or so distinct CDR3 sequences, 47% appearing once. Source material: blood. These receptors came from a man older than 75 in good health.

This clonotype came up a few times. V is TRBV7-2 and J is TRBJ2-3; maybe TRBD2 (6 bases). The CDR3 spans 15 residues. V was pared by 1 base and J by 1 base, with 9 bases between. Germline V CDR1 and CDR2: SGHTA, FQGNSA. DNA of the CDR3: TGTGCCAGCAGCTTAGGACTAGTCGGCACAGATACGCAGTATTTT. Translated: CASSLGLVGTDTQYF.

The rearrangement joins TRBV28 to TRBJ2-1; 8 bases align to TRBD2. After removal of 5 bases from V and 8 bases from J, the junction contained 8 bases not matched to a gene. Per germline, CDR1 MDHEN and CDR2 SYDVKM. This CDR3 is 14 amino acids long. CDR3 sequence (DNA): TGTGCCAGCAGTCCCCCAAGCGGGAGTTATGAGCAGTTCTTC. It yields the protein CASSPPSGSYEQFF.

This chain links TRBV20-1 with TRBJ2-3; no clear D gene. Germline V CDR1 and CDR2: DFQATT, SNEGSKA (reference sequence). This CDR3 has 15 amino acids. V lost 6 bases to trimming and J lost 1 base, with 17 bases between them. CDR3 DNA sequence: TGCAGTGCCCTCTCCCCCGAAAGGGGCACAGATACGCAGTATTTT. Its translation is CSALSPERGTDTQYF.

This clonotype turned up a few times. The chain combines TRBV5-1 with TRBJ1-4; D unresolved. CDR1 and CDR2 from the germline V gene are SGHRS and YFSETQ. This CDR3 comprises 15 residues. Trimming cost V 7 bases and J 5 bases, with 18 bases left between them. CDR3 DNA: TGCGCCAGCGCGCCGATTGGAGGAAGCAATGAAAAACTGTTTTTT. Its protein is CASAPIGGSNEKLFF.

In the case of this clonotype: At one of its ends the junction is not consistent with the germline gene, which may arise from a read error. This chain's CDR3 is CAGSLGASLTEAFF. The DNA for the CDR3 is TGTGCCGGCAGCTTAGGTGCGTCTCTCACTGAAGCTTTCTTT. This chain connects TRBV7-9 to TRBJ1-1; D is undetermined. CDR3 length: 14 amino acids. Germline CDR1 reads SEHNR; CDR2 reads FQNEAQ (reference sequence).

The sample holds a few counts of this clonotype. The rearrangement uses TRBV7-2 and TRBJ2-5; no reliable D call. The ends were cut back, 1 base at V and 0 bases at J, with 9 bases in the middle. Germline V gene lookup returns CDR1 SGHTA and CDR2 FQGNSA. The CDR3 length is 15 residues. Here the CDR3 reads CASSLVARNQETQYF. CDR3 DNA: TGTGCCAGCAGCTTAGTAGCCCGGAACCAAGAGACCCAGTACTTC.

This chain connects TRBV7-2 to TRBJ2-5; 7 nucleotides line up with TRBD2. V gave up 1 base and J gave up 6 bases; unmatched junction bases: 8. The CDR3 spans 15 residues. CDR1 SGHTA and CDR2 FQGNSA come from the germline V gene. The chain's CDR3 is CASSLDAGLGKTQYF. The CDR3 coding sequence is TGTGCCAGCAGCTTAGATGCCGGACTAGGAAAGACCCAGTACTTC.

This clonotype was counted between two and nine times. The J gene is TRBJ2-2, the V gene TRBV6-6; unclear D gene. The ends were cut back, 5 bases at V and 6 bases at J, with 13 bases in the middle. Per germline, CDR1 MNHNY and CDR2 SVGAGI (reference sequence). The CDR3 extends over 14 amino acids. DNA of the CDR3: TGTGCCAGCAGTAAGGGCGGCTATTCCGGGGAGCTGTTTTTT. Its protein is CASSKGGYSGELFF.

This clonotype was detected a few times. This rearrangement joins TRBV20-1 to TRBJ1-5; 8 bases are shared with TRBD1. The ends lost 1 base at V and 2 bases at J; junction bases unmatched: 1. CDR1 is DFQATT, CDR2 SNEGSKA, per germline (reference sequence). CDR3 length equals 14 residues. The CDR3 coding sequence is TGCAGTGCTAGAGGGGGACAGGGCAATCAGCCCCAGCATTTT. Its translation: CSARGGQGNQPQHF.

Only a few counts were recorded for this clonotype. The chain recombines TRBV6-5 with TRBJ2-2; a possible D gene is TRBD2 (7 bases). The germline gives CDR1 MNHEY, CDR2 SVGAGI. Trimming cost V 2 bases and J 4 bases, with 14 bases left between them. This CDR3 contains 16 residues. CDR3 protein: CASSYEGGTVTGELFF. The CDR3 DNA is TGTGCCAGCAGTTACGAGGGGGGGACCGTCACCGGGGAGCTGTTTTTT.

This clonotype turned up a few times. This chain joins TRBV29-1 and TRBJ2-3, with D possibly matching TRBD2 (5 bases). The length of the CDR3 is 14 residues. Looked up from germline, CDR1 is SQVTM and CDR2 is ANQGSEA. V lost 7 bases and J lost 4, with 18 bases in between. This CDR3 reads CSAGGRIEADTQYF. The CDR3 DNA follows: TGCAGCGCCGGAGGCCGCATTGAAGCAGATACGCAGTATTTT.

This clonotype has just a few counts. The chain combines TRBV15 with TRBJ2-7, with D unresolved. Germline V gene sequence: CDR1 LNHNV, CDR2 YYDKDF (reference sequence). V was shortened by 7 bases and J by 0 bases, with 7 bases between the two germline ends. This CDR3 region has 12 residues. The CDR3 bases are TGTGCCACCATCCGGTTCTCCTACGAGCAGTACTTC. Residues: CATIRFSYEQYF. Full variable domain (remainder filled in from reference TRBV15 and TRBJ2-7): DAMVIQNPRYQVTQFGKPVTLSCSQTLNHNVMYWYQQKSSQAPKLLFHYYDKDFNNEADTPDNFQSRRPNTSFCFLDIRSPGLGDTAMYLCATIRFSYEQYFGPGTRLTVT.

This chain links TRBV28 with TRBJ2-7, with 9 bases identical to TRBD2. From germline, CDR1 is MDHEN and CDR2 SYDVKM. CDR3 length: 18 amino acids. The V segment lost 5 bases and the J segment 3 bases; nucleotides outside the gene matches: 17. CDR3 DNA: TGTGCCAGCAGTCCTAACCCCTCTGTTCTAGCGGGGAACTACGAGCAGTACTTC. Translation: CASSPNPSVLAGNYEQYF.

The chain recombines TRBV5-1 with TRBJ2-5; 9 nucleotides agree with TRBD1. V lost 4 bases, J lost 2 bases, and 9 bases stayed unmatched. CDR1 and CDR2 from the germline V gene are SGHRS and YFSETQ. The CDR3 is made up of 16 amino acids. The DNA for the CDR3 is TGCGCCAGCAGCGGAGGGACAGGGTTGCGGCAAGAGACCCAGTACTTC. Its translation is CASSGGTGLRQETQYF. Together with reference TRBV5-1 and TRBJ2-5, the CDR3 gives the full variable domain: KAGVTQTPRYLIKTRGQQVTLSCSPISGHRSVSWYQQTPGQGLQFLFEYFSETQRNKGNFPGRFSGRQFSNSRSEMNVSTLELGDSALYLCASSGGTGLRQETQYFGPGTRLLVL.

This clonotype was counted once. The chain links TRBV6-5 to TRBJ2-2, with D maybe TRBD2 (5 bases). This CDR3 region has 15 residues. The germline gives CDR1 MNHEY, CDR2 SVGAGI. Trimming removed 1 base at V and 5 bases at J, with 11 bases between. The CDR3: CASSYLGVETGELFF. Here the CDR3 DNA reads TGTGCCAGCAGTTACTTGGGAGTGGAAACCGGGGAGCTGTTTTTT.

This clonotype is medium-sized (0.01 to 0.1%) in the sample. This chain connects TRBV6-6 to TRBJ2-4; 8 bases are shared with TRBD2. Per germline, CDR1 MNHNY and CDR2 SVGAGI (reference sequence). This CDR3 has 17 amino acids. V lost 6 bases, J lost 0 bases, and 10 bases stayed unmatched. The CDR3 DNA sequence: TGTGCCAGCAGCCGCCTCGCGGGAGGACTAGCCAAAAACATTCAGTACTTC. Its translation: CASSRLAGGLAKNIQYF.

The gene calls are TRBV28 and TRBJ1-4; D is possibly TRBD1 (6 bases). Germline assignment: CDR1 MDHEN and CDR2 SYDVKM. This CDR3 is built from 17 residues. Trimming took 4 bases from V and 0 from J, leaving 15 bases between them. DNA for the CDR3: TGTGCCAGCAGTTCGATGGACAGCCCTGCAACTAATGAAAAACTGTTTTTT. It encodes CASSSMDSPATNEKLFF.

The gene calls are TRBV7-3 and TRBJ2-7, with D perhaps TRBD1 (6 bases). V lost 5 bases, J lost 4 bases, and 15 bases lay in between. Germline CDR1 and CDR2: SGHTA and FQGTGA. CDR3 length: 14 residues. The CDR3 is CASSPSGTKYEQYF. CDR3 coding DNA: TGTGCCAGCAGCCCCTCCGGGACAAAGTACGAGCAGTACTTC.

The chain has TRBV9 and TRBJ2-5, with D hard to call. Germline V CDR1 and CDR2: SGDLS, YYNGEE. V was cut by 0 bases and J by 5 bases, with 11 bases left in between. The CDR3 loop spans 14 amino acids. The CDR3 region is CASSVGGRAETQYF. The CDR3 DNA follows: TGTGCCAGCAGCGTAGGGGGAAGGGCGGAGACCCAGTACTTC. Full variable domain (rest looked up from reference TRBV9 and TRBJ2-5): DSGVTQTPKHLITATGQRVTLRCSPRSGDLSVYWYQQSLDQGLQFLIQYYNGEERAKGNILERFSAQQFPDLHSELNLSSLELGDSALYFCASSVGGRAETQYFGPGTRLLVL.

V usage is TRBV2 and J usage is TRBJ1-2, with 7 bases aligning to TRBD1. CDR1 and CDR2 (germline): SNHLY, FYNNEI. V lost 4 bases, J lost 5 bases, and 1 base stayed unmatched. The CDR3 has 12 residues. For the CDR3, the DNA is TGTGCCAGCAGTGCGGGACAGTATGGCTACACCTTC. Translation: CASSAGQYGYTF.

The rearrangement links TRBV29-1 to TRBJ1-5; tentative D call: TRBD1 (5 bases). Germline assignment: CDR1 SQVTM and CDR2 ANQGSEA. The CDR3 runs to 13 residues. V was pared by 4 bases and J by 4 bases, with 11 bases between. CDR3 in amino acids: CSVAGQGNQPQHF. CDR3 bases: TGCAGCGTTGCGGGTCAGGGAAATCAGCCCCAGCATTTT.